These T cell receptor beta chains were read from a single sample in a study of cytomegalovirus exposure and HLA in healthy donors. Profiled with immunoSEQ multiplex PCR; TCRdb holds only in-frame clones, not every one. The table shows 150,000 to 200,000 clones, with about 77% occurring only once. Sequenced input: PBMCs. These receptors all come from a woman in her thirties or forties in good health and CMV-seropositive. Each CDR3 is given with its conserved first and last residue. Each record gives: J gene, clone size, V gene, D gene, CDR3 protein, CDR3 DNA. D genes are given only for firm matches. For some rows the clone size is stated as once, few or many, or as a class when expanded; others skip it.

>TRBJ1-2|-|TRBV9|-
CASSSSSGSGCTF
TGTGCCAGCAGCTCGTCGTCCGGGAGCGGCTGCACCTTC
>TRBJ2-1|-|TRBV7-2|-
CASSLGPLSYNEQFF
TGTGCCAGCAGCTTAGGTCCCCTCTCCTACAATGAGCAGTTCTTC
>TRBJ2-5|-|TRBV7-8|TRBD1
CASSLVYSGGVGETQYF
TGTGCCAGCAGCTTAGTCTATTCAGGGGGCGTGGGAGAGACCCAGTACTTC
>TRBJ1-4|-|TRBV5-1|TRBD1
CASSRQGAEEKLFF
TGCGCCAGCAGCAGACAGGGGGCCGAGGAAAAACTGTTTTTT
>TRBJ2-1|few|TRBV30|TRBD2
CAWSLLAGGYNEQFF
TGTGCCTGGAGTCTACTAGCGGGGGGCTACAATGAGCAGTTCTTC
>TRBJ2-1|few|TRBV5-1|-
CASSLQNTYNEQFF
TGCGCCAGCAGCTTGCAAAACACCTACAATGAGCAGTTCTTC
>TRBJ1-1|-|TRBV5-6|TRBD1
CASSSQNPDRGLVAFF
TGTGCCAGCAGCTCTCAGAACCCGGACAGGGGGCTGGTAGCTTTCTTT
>TRBJ2-5|-|TRBV5-4|-
CASSPKTDQETQYF
TGTGCCAGCAGCCCGAAGACAGACCAAGAGACCCAGTACTTC
>TRBJ1-1|-|TRBV30|-
CAWPQGGVRGGTEAFF
TGTGCCTGGCCCCAAGGCGGGGTCCGGGGCGGCACTGAAGCTTTCTTT
>TRBJ2-7|-|TRBV6-5|TRBD1
CASSSPLTGRYEQYF
TGTGCCAGCAGTTCTCCCTTGACAGGGCGGTACGAGCAGTACTTC
>TRBJ1-2|-|TRBV28|TRBD1
CASSSTGDGYTF
TGTGCCAGCAGTTCTACAGGGGATGGCTACACCTTC
>TRBJ2-7|-|TRBV5-6|TRBD1
CASSRRQGHITYEQYF
TGTGCCAGCAGTCGACGACAGGGGCATATTACCTACGAGCAGTACTTC
>TRBJ1-1|-|TRBV18|-
CASQAGQNTEAFF
TGTGCCAGCCAAGCGGGACAGAACACTGAAGCTTTCTTT
>TRBJ2-3|once|TRBV2|-
CASSEANGGVDTQYF
TGTGCCAGCAGTGAAGCGAACGGAGGGGTGGATACGCAGTATTTT
>TRBJ1-2|once|TRBV27|-
CASSRTADLYGYTF
TGTGCCAGTAGCAGGACAGCGGACCTCTATGGCTACACCTTC
>TRBJ2-5|-|TRBV28|TRBD1
CASSLYGQGKETQYF
TGTGCCAGCAGTTTATATGGACAGGGGAAAGAGACCCAGTACTTC
>TRBJ2-1|-|TRBV5-1|-
CASSMDTYNEQFF
TGCGCCAGCAGCATGGACACCTACAATGAGCAGTTCTTC
>TRBJ1-5|-|TRBV6-5|-
CASSYPDYIRQPQHF
TGTGCCAGCAGTTACCCGGACTACATCAGGCAGCCCCAGCATTTT
>TRBJ1-6|-|TRBV7-9|TRBD1
CASSLGTGASYNSPLHF
TGTGCCAGCAGCTTAGGGACAGGGGCCTCCTATAATTCACCCCTCCACTTT
>TRBJ2-5|once|TRBV18|-
CASSLSETETQYF
TGTGCCAGCTCACTCAGCGAAACGGAGACCCAGTACTTC
>TRBJ2-7|-|TRBV30|-
CAWSVPWTQGSYEQYF
TGTGCCTGGAGTGTACCGTGGACGCAGGGCTCCTACGAGCAGTACTTC
>TRBJ2-3|-|TRBV7-2|TRBD1
CASSLDRGNTQYF
TGTGCCAGCAGCTTGGACAGGGGAAATACGCAGTATTTT
>TRBJ2-7|-|TRBV6-5|TRBD1
CASTGQGGYEQYF
TGTGCCAGCACCGGACAGGGGGGCTACGAGCAGTACTTC